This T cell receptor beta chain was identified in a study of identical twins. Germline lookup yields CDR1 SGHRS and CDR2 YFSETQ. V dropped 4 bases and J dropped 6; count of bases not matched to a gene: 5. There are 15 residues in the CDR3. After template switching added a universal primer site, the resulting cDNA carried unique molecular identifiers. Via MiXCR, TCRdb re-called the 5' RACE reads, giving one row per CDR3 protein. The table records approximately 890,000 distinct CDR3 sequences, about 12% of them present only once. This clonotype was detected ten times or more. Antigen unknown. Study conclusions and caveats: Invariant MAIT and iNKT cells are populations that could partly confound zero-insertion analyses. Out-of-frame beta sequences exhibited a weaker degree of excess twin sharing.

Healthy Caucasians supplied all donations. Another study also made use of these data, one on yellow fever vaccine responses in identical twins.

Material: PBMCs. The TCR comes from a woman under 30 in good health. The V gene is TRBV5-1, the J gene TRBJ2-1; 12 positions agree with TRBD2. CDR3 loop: CASSQTSGRINEQFF. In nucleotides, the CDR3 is TGCGCCAGCAGCCAAACTAGCGGGAGGATCAATGAGCAGTTCTTC. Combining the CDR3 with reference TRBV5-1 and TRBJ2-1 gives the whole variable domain KAGVTQTPRYLIKTRGQQVTLSCSPISGHRSVSWYQQTPGQGLQFLFEYFSETQRNKGNFPGRFSGRQFSNSRSEMNVSTLELGDSALYLCASSQTSGRINEQFFGPGTRLTVL.